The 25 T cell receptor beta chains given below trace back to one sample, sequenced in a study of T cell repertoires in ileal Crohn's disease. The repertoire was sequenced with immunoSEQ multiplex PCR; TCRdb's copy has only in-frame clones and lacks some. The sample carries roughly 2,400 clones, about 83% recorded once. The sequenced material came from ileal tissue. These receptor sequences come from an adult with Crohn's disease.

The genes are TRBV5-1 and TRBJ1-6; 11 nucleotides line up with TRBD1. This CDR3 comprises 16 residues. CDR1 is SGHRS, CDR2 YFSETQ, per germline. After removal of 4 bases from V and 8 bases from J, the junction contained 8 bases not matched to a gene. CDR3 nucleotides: TGCGCCAGCAGCGCAGGACAGGGGGCAGTCGATTCACCCCTCCACTTT. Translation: CASSAGQGAVDSPLHF.

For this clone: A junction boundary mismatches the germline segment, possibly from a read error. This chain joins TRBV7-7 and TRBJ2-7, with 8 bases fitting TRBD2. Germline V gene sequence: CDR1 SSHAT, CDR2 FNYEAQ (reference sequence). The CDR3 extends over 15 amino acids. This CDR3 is CASSLDTSGTYEQYF. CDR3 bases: TGTGCTAGCAGCTTAGATACTAGCGGAACCTACGAGCAGTACTTC.

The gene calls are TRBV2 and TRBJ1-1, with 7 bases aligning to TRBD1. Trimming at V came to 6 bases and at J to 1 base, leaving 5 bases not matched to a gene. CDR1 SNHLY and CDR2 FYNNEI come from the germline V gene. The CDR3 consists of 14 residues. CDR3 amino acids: CASRADRANTEAFF. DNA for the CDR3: TGTGCCAGCAGGGCAGACAGGGCGAACACTGAAGCTTTCTTT.

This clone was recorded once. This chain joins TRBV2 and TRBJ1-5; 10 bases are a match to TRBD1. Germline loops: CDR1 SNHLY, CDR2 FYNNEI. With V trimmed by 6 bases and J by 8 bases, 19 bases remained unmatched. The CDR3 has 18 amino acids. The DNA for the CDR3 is TGTGCCAGCAGCGACGACCGGGGGTCCGGGACAGGGGAGAAGCCCCAGCATTTT. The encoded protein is CASSDDRGSGTGEKPQHF.

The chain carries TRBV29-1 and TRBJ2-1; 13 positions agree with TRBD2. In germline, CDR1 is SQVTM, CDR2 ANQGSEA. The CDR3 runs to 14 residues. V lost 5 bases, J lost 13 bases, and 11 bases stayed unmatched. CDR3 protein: CSVRGTSGTGGQFF. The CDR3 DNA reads TGCAGCGTTCGGGGGACTAGCGGGACTGGGGGCCAGTTCTTC.

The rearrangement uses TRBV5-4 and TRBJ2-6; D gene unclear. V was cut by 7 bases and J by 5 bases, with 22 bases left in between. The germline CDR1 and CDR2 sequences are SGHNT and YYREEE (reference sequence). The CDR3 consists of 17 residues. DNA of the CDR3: TGTGCCAGCTACGAGCATACCAGACAAAGTCGGGCCAACGTCCTGACTTTC. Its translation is CASYEHTRQSRANVLTF.

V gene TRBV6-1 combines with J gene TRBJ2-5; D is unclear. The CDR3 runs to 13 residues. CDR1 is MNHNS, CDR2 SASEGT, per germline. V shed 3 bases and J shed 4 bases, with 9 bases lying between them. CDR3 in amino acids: CASSDGPGETQYF. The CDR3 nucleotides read TGTGCCAGCAGTGACGGGCCTGGAGAGACCCAGTACTTC.

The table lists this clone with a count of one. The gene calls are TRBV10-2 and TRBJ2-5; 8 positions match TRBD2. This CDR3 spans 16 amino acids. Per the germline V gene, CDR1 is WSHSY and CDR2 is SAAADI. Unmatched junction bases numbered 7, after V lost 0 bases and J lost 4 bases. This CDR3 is CASSESGSGGRETQYF. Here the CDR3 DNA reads TGCGCCAGCAGTGAGTCGGGGAGCGGGGGACGAGAGACCCAGTACTTC.

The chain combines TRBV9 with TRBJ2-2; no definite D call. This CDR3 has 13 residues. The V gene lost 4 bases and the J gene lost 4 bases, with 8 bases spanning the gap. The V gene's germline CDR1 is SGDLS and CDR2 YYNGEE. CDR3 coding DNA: TGTGCCAGCAGCCTGGATGGCACCGGGGAGCTGTTTTTT. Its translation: CASSLDGTGELFF.

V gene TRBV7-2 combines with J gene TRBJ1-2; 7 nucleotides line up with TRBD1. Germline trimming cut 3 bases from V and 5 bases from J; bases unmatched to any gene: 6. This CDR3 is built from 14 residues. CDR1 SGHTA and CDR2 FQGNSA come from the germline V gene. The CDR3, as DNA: TGTGCCAGCAGCTTCGGGACAGCACTTTATGGCTACACCTTC. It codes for CASSFGTALYGYTF. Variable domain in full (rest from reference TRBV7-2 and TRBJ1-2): GAGVSQSPSNKVTEKGKDVELRCDPISGHTALYWYRQSLGQGLEFLIYFQGNSAPDKSGLPSDRFSAERTGGSVSTLTIQRTQQEDSAVYLCASSFGTALYGYTFGSGTRLTVV.

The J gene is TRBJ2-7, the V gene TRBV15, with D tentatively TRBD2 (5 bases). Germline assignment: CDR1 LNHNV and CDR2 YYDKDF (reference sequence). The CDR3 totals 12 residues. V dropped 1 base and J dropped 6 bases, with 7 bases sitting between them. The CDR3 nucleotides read TGTGCCACCAGCAGAGCGGGGTTCGAGCAGTACTTC. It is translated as CATSRAGFEQYF.

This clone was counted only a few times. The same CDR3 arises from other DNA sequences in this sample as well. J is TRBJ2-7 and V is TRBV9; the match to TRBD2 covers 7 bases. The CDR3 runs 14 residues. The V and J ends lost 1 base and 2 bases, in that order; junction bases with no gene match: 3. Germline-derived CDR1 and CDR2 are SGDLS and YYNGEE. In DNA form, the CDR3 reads TGTGCCAGCAGCGTACGCGGGGGACCCTACGAGCAGTACTTC. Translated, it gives CASSVRGGPYEQYF.

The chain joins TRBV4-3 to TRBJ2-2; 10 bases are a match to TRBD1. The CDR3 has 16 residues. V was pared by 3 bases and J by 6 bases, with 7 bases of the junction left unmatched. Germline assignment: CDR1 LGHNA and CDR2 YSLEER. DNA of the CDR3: TGCGCCAGCAGCCAGTCCGGGACAGGGGAGGCCGGGGAGCTGTTTTTT. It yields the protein CASSQSGTGEAGELFF.

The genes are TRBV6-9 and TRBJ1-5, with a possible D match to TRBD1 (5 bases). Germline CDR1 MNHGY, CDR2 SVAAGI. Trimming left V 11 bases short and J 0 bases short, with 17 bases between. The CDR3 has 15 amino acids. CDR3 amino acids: CARAGTDDSNQPQHF. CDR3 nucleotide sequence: TGTGCCCGAGCAGGGACGGACGATAGCAATCAGCCCCAGCATTTT.

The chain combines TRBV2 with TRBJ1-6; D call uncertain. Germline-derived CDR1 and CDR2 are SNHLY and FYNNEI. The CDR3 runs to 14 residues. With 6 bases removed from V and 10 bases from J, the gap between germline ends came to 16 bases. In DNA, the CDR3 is TGTGCCAGCAGCCAGGACGGAGAGACCTCACCCCTCCACTTT. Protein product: CASSQDGETSPLHF.

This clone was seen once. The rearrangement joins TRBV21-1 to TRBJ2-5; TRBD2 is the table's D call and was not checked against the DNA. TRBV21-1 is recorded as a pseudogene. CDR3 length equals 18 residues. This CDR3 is CASSKRCPAGGAEETQYF. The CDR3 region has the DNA TGTGCCAGCAGCAAAAGGTGTCCGGCGGGAGGCGCGGAAGAGACCCAGTACTTC.

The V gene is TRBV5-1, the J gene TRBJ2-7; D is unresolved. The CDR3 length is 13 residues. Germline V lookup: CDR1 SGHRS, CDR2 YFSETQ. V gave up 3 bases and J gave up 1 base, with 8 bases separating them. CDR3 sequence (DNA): TGCGCCAGCAGCTCGGGCCGATCCTACGAGCAGTACTTC. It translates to CASSSGRSYEQYF.

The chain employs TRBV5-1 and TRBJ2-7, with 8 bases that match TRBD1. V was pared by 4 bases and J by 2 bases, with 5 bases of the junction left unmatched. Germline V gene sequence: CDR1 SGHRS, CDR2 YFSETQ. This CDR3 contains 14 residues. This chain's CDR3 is CASSQGQAPYEQYF. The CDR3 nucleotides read TGCGCCAGCAGCCAGGGACAGGCCCCCTACGAGCAGTACTTC.

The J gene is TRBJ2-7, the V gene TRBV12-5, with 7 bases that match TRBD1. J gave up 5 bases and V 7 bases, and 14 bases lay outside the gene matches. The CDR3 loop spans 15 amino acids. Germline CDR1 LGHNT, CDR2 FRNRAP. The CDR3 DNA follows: TGTGCTAGTGAATCAAGGGGGCCCCGTGGGAACGAGCAGTACTTC. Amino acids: CASESRGPRGNEQYF.

DNA for the CDR3: TGTGCCAGCATGGTCGGCGGGAGGGGTTACAATGAGCAGTTCTTC. It encodes CASMVGGRGYNEQFF. V usage is TRBV6-5 and J usage is TRBJ2-1; 9 bases agree with TRBD2. Trimming took 7 bases from V and 4 from J; bases not matched to a gene: 8. The CDR3 sequence is 15 residues long. CDR1 and CDR2 (germline): MNHEY, SVGAGI.

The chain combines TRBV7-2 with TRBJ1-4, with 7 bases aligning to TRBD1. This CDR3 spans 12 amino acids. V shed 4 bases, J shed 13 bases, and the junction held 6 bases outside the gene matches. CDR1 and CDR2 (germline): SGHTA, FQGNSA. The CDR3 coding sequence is TGTGCCAGCAGCTCCCGACAGGGCCTACTGTTTTTT. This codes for CASSSRQGLLFF. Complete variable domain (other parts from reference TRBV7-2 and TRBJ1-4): GAGVSQSPSNKVTEKGKDVELRCDPISGHTALYWYRQSLGQGLEFLIYFQGNSAPDKSGLPSDRFSAERTGGSVSTLTIQRTQQEDSAVYLCASSSRQGLLFFGSGTQLSVL.

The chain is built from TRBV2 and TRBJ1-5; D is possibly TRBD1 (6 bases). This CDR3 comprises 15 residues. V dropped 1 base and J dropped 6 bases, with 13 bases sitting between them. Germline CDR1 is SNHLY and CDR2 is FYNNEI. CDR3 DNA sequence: TGTGCCAGCAGTGAAGAATGGGGGGCCGGTCAGCCCCAGCATTTT. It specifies CASSEEWGAGQPQHF.

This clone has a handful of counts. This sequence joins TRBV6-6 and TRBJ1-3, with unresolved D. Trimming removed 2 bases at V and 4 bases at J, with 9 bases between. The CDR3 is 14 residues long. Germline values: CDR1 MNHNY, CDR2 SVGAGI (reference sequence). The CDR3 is CASSYDLQGNTIYF. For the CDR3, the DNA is TGTGCCAGCAGTTACGACCTCCAGGGAAACACCATATATTTT.

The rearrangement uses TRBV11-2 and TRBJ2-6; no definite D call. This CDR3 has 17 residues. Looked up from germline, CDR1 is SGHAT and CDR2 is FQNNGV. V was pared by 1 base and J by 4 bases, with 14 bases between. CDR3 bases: TGTGCCAGCAGCTTAGCAGTAGTGTTTACCGGGGCCAACGTCCTGACTTTC. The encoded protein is CASSLAVVFTGANVLTF.

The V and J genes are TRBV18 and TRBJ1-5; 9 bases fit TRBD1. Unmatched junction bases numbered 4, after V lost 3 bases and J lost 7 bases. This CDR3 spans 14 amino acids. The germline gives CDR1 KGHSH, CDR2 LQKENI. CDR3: CASSPGTGSQPQHF. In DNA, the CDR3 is TGTGCCAGCTCACCTGGGACAGGGTCGCAGCCCCAGCATTTT.